The rows below give T cell receptor beta chains drawn from one sample of a study of blood T cell repertoires in COVID-19. Libraries were prepared by immunoSEQ multiplex PCR; TCRdb keeps only in-frame clonotypes and omits some of them. This table has under 70,000 clones, about 86% appearing once. What was sequenced was peripheral blood. These receptors all stem from a man aged 50 to 59 with acute or convalescent COVID-19. Each CDR3 is given with its conserved first and last residue. Fields, in order: V gene, D gene, clone size, J gene, CDR3 protein, CDR3 DNA. A D gene is named only where the DNA matches it firmly. Expanded clones get a size class; other rows say once, few or many, or leave the size out.

v_call: TRBV5-1
d_call: TRBD1
clone_size: NA
j_call: TRBJ2-3
cdr3_aa: CASSRGGTGSSTDTQYF
cdr3_nt: TGCGCCAGCAGCCGAGGTGGGACAGGATCTAGCACAGATACGCAGTATTTT

v_call: TRBV14
d_call: NA
clone_size: NA
j_call: TRBJ2-5
cdr3_aa: CASSPRRGSGQETQYF
cdr3_nt: TGTGCCAGCAGCCCGCGTCGTGGCAGCGGCCAAGAGACCCAGTACTTC

v_call: TRBV15
d_call: TRBD1
clone_size: NA
j_call: TRBJ2-7
cdr3_aa: CATSRDQGASYEQYF
cdr3_nt: TGTGCCACCAGCAGAGATCAGGGGGCAAGCTACGAGCAGTACTTC

v_call: TRBV5-1
d_call: TRBD1
clone_size: NA
j_call: TRBJ2-7
cdr3_aa: CASSKGAGGYEQYF
cdr3_nt: TGCGCCAGCAGCAAAGGGGCAGGGGGCTACGAGCAGTACTTC

v_call: TRBV7-9
d_call: NA
clone_size: NA
j_call: TRBJ2-5
cdr3_aa: CASSSGGTQYF
cdr3_nt: TGTGCCAGCAGCTCCGGAGGGACCCAGTACTTC

v_call: TRBV18
d_call: TRBD1
clone_size: NA
j_call: TRBJ1-5
cdr3_aa: CASSPRTGSNQPQHF
cdr3_nt: TGTGCCAGCTCACCCCGGACAGGGAGCAATCAGCCCCAGCATTTT

v_call: TRBV6-1
d_call: TRBD1
clone_size: NA
j_call: TRBJ1-5
cdr3_aa: CASSENFRTGGWQPQHF
cdr3_nt: TGTGCCAGCAGTGAAAACTTTAGGACAGGGGGCTGGCAGCCCCAGCATTTT

v_call: TRBV27
d_call: NA
clone_size: NA
j_call: TRBJ1-5
cdr3_aa: CASSLWAGNQPQHF
cdr3_nt: TGTGCCAGCAGTTTATGGGCAGGGAATCAGCCCCAGCATTTT

v_call: TRBV9
d_call: NA
clone_size: NA
j_call: TRBJ1-3
cdr3_aa: CASSAPTGSGNTIYF
cdr3_nt: TGTGCCAGCAGCGCCCCAACCGGCTCTGGAAACACCATATATTTT

v_call: TRBV4-2
d_call: TRBD2
clone_size: NA
j_call: TRBJ2-3
cdr3_aa: CASSLGLAGGGSDTQYF
cdr3_nt: TGTGCCAGCAGCCTAGGACTAGCGGGAGGAGGGTCAGATACGCAGTATTTT

v_call: TRBV29-1
d_call: NA
clone_size: NA
j_call: TRBJ1-1
cdr3_aa: CSVLGDKNTEAFF
cdr3_nt: TGCAGCGTTCTCGGGGACAAGAACACTGAAGCTTTCTTT

v_call: TRBV6-5
d_call: NA
clone_size: NA
j_call: TRBJ1-3
cdr3_aa: CASTHTPSGNTIYF
cdr3_nt: TGTGCCAGCACCCACACCCCCTCTGGAAACACCATATATTTT

v_call: TRBV5-1
d_call: NA
clone_size: NA
j_call: TRBJ2-3
cdr3_aa: CASSLVGQGQDTQYF
cdr3_nt: TGCGCCAGCAGCTTGGTGGGCCAGGGGCAGGATACGCAGTATTTT

v_call: TRBV28
d_call: NA
clone_size: NA
j_call: TRBJ1-1
cdr3_aa: CASSFYGYTEAFF
cdr3_nt: TGTGCCAGCAGTTTTTACGGGTACACTGAAGCTTTCTTT

v_call: TRBV10-2
d_call: NA
clone_size: NA
j_call: TRBJ2-7
cdr3_aa: CASGGGPYEQYF
cdr3_nt: TGCGCCAGCGGGGGGGGCCCCTACGAGCAGTACTTC

v_call: TRBV15
d_call: NA
clone_size: NA
j_call: TRBJ2-5
cdr3_aa: CATSPYRGTQYF
cdr3_nt: TGTGCCACCAGCCCGTATAGGGGGACCCAGTACTTC

v_call: TRBV6-5
d_call: TRBD1
clone_size: NA
j_call: TRBJ2-2
cdr3_aa: CASSYGQAAGELFF
cdr3_nt: TGTGCCAGCAGTTACGGACAGGCGGCCGGGGAGCTGTTTTTT

v_call: TRBV6-5
d_call: TRBD1
clone_size: NA
j_call: TRBJ1-1
cdr3_aa: CASSRGQGASEAFF
cdr3_nt: TGTGCCAGCAGTAGGGGACAGGGGGCGAGTGAAGCTTTCTTT

v_call: TRBV6-5
d_call: TRBD1
clone_size: NA
j_call: TRBJ2-2
cdr3_aa: CASNDRGVNTGELFF
cdr3_nt: TGTGCCAGCAACGACAGGGGGGTGAACACCGGGGAGCTGTTTTTT

v_call: TRBV19
d_call: NA
clone_size: NA
j_call: TRBJ1-5
cdr3_aa: CASSIAGPRNQPQHF
cdr3_nt: TGTGCCAGTAGTATTGCGGGGCCACGGAATCAGCCCCAGCATTTT

v_call: TRBV18
d_call: NA
clone_size: NA
j_call: TRBJ2-2
cdr3_aa: CASSEQGELFF
cdr3_nt: TGTGCCAGCTCAGAACAGGGGGAGCTGTTTTTT

v_call: TRBV6-1
d_call: TRBD1
clone_size: NA
j_call: TRBJ1-1
cdr3_aa: CASSESTGTAFF
cdr3_nt: TGTGCCAGCAGTGAGTCGACAGGGACAGCTTTCTTT

v_call: TRBV13
d_call: TRBD2
clone_size: NA
j_call: TRBJ2-3
cdr3_aa: CASSPPSGSPTDTQYF
cdr3_nt: TGTGCCAGCAGCCCTCCTAGCGGGAGCCCCACAGATACGCAGTATTTT

v_call: TRBV2
d_call: NA
clone_size: NA
j_call: TRBJ1-1
cdr3_aa: CASTGHSNTEAFF
cdr3_nt: TGTGCCAGCACGGGACACTCGAACACTGAAGCTTTCTTT

v_call: TRBV7-9
d_call: NA
clone_size: NA
j_call: TRBJ2-5
cdr3_aa: CASRDRQGIGETQYF
cdr3_nt: TGTGCCAGCAGAGACCGCCAGGGAATCGGGGAGACCCAGTACTTC

v_call: TRBV7-2
d_call: NA
clone_size: few
j_call: TRBJ1-3
cdr3_aa: CASSLPAGNGNTIYF
cdr3_nt: TGTGCCAGCAGCTTACCGGCAGGGAATGGAAACACCATATATTTT

v_call: TRBV6-5
d_call: NA
clone_size: NA
j_call: TRBJ2-7
cdr3_aa: CASSSHSTRLSYEQYF
cdr3_nt: TGTGCCAGCAGTTCCCACTCGACACGCCTCTCCTACGAGCAGTACTTC

v_call: TRBV7-9
d_call: NA
clone_size: NA
j_call: TRBJ1-5
cdr3_aa: CASSLGGQPQHF
cdr3_nt: TGTGCCAGCAGCTTAGGAGGACAGCCCCAGCATTTT